A single T cell receptor (beta chain) is shown here with its context. A second PCR of 7 to 11 cycles used a sample-barcoded 5' primer and a J-beta primer mix. TCRdb re-derived calls from the 5' RACE reads in MiXCR, one entry per CDR3 protein. The sample yields 950,000 to 1,200,000 distinct CDR3 sequences, about two fifths seen once. The record originates from a study of blood T cells in healthy people across ages. Trimming left V 5 bases short and J 1 base short, with 12 bases between. The CDR3 is 15 residues long. Germline V gene sequence: CDR1 MDHEN, CDR2 SYDVKM. J is TRBJ2-4 and V is TRBV28; no clear D gene. This sequence originates from a man aged 18 to 30 in good health. Sequencing was performed on blood. The CDR3 DNA follows: TGTGCCAGCAGTCAATCGCTATTGGCCAAAAACATTCAGTACTTC. Amino acid sequence: CASSQSLLAKNIQYF.